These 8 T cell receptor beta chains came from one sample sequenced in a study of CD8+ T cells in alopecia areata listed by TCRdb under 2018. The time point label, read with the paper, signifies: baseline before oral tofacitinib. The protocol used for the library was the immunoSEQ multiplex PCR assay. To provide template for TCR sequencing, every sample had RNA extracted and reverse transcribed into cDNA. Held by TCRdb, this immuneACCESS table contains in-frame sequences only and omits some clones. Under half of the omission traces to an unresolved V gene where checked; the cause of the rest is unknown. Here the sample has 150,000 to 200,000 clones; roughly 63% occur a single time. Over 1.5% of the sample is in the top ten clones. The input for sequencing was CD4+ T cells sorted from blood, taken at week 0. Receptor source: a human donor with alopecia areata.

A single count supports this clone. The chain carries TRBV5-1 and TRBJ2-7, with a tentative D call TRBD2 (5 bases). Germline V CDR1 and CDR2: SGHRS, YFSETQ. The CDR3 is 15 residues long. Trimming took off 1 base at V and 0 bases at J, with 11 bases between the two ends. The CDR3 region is CASSLRASSSYEQYF. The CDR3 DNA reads TGCGCCAGCAGCTTGAGGGCTAGCTCCTCCTACGAGCAGTACTTC. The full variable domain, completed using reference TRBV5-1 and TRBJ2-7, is KAGVTQTPRYLIKTRGQQVTLSCSPISGHRSVSWYQQTPGQGLQFLFEYFSETQRNKGNFPGRFSGRQFSNSRSEMNVSTLELGDSALYLCASSLRASSSYEQYFGPGTRLTVT.

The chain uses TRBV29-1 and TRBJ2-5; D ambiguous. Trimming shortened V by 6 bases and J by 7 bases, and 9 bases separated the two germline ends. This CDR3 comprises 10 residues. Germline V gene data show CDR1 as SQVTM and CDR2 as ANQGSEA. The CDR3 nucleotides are TGCAGCGTCGTTACGGGGACCCAGTACTTC. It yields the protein CSVVTGTQYF.

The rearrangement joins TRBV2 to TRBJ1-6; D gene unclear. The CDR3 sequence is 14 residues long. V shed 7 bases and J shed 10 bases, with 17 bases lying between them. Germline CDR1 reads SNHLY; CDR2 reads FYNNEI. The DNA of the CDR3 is TGTGCCAGCAAATCGACAAGTTCCATGTCACCCCTCCACTTT. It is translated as CASKSTSSMSPLHF.

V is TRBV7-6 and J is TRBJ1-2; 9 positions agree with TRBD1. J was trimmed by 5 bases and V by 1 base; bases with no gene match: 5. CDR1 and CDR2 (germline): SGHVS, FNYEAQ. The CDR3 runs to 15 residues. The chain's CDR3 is CASSLDRGPWYGYTF. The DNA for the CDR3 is TGTGCCAGCAGCTTAGACAGGGGGCCATGGTATGGCTACACCTTC. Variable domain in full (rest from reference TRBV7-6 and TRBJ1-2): GAGVSQSPRYKVTKRGQDVALRCDPISGHVSLYWYRQALGQGPEFLTYFNYEAQQDKSGLPNDRFSAERPEGSISTLTIQRTEQRDSAMYRCASSLDRGPWYGYTFGSGTRLTVV.

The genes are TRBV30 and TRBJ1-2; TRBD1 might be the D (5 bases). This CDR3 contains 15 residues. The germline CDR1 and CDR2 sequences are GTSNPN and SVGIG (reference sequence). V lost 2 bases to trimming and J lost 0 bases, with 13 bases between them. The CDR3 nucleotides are TGTGCCTGGAGTCCAATGGGACCTTCTAACTATGGCTACACCTTC. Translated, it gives CAWSPMGPSNYGYTF.

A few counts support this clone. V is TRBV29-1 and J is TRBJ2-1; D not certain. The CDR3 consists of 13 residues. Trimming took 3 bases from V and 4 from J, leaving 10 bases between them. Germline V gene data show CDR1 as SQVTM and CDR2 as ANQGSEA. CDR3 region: CSVDSDNYNEQFF. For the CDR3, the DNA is TGCAGCGTTGACTCCGACAATTACAATGAGCAGTTCTTC.

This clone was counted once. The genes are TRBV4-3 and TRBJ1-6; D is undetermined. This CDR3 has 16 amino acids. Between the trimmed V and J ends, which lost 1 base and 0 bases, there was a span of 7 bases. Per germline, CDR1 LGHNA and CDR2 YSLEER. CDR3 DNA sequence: TGCGCCAGCAGCCAAGGGACTAGCTCCTATAATTCACCCCTCCACTTT. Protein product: CASSQGTSSYNSPLHF.

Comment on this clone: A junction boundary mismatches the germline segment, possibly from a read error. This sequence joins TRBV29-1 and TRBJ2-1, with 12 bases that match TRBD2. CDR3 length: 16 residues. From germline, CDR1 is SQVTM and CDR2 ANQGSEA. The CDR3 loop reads CSAEVLAGGSYNEQFF. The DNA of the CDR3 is TGCAGCGCTGAAGTACTAGCGGGGGGCTCCTACAATGAGCAGTTCTTC.